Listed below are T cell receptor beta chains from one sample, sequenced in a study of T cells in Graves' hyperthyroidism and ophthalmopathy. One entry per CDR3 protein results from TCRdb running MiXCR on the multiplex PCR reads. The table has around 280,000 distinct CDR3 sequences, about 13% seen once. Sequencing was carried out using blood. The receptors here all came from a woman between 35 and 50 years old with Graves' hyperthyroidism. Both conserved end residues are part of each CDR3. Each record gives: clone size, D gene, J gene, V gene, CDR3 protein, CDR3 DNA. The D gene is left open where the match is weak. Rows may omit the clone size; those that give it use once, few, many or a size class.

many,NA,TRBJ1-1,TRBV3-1,CASSQGSLGLNTEAFF,TGTGCCAGCAGCCAAGGATCTCTAGGACTTAACACTGAAGCTTTCTTT
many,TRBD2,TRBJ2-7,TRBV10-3,CAIRGTSGTSYEQYF,TGTGCCATCAGGGGGACTAGCGGGACCTCCTACGAGCAGTACTTC
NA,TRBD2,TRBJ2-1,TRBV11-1,CASGSSGRSYNEQFF,TGTGCCAGCGGGTCTAGCGGGAGGTCCTACAATGAGCAGTTCTTC
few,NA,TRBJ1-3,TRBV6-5,CASSYERTGNTIYF,TGTGCCAGCAGTTACGAGAGGACTGGAAACACCATATATTTT
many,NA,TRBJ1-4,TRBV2,CASKGANEKLFF,TGTGCCAGCAAAGGGGCTAATGAAAAACTGTTTTTT
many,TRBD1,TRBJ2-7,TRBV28,CASTSPGTGSYEQYF,TGTGCCAGCACCTCACCAGGGACAGGGTCCTACGAGCAGTACTTC
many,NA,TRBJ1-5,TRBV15,CATSRHTRGDQPQHF,TGTGCCACCAGCAGGCACACCAGGGGAGACCAGCCCCAGCATTTT
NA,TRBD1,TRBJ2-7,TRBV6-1,CASTMTGAPHYEQYF,TGTGCCAGCACCATGACAGGGGCCCCGCATTACGAGCAGTACTTC
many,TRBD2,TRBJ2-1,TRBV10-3,CAISSRTSASSYNEQFF,TGTGCCATCAGCTCTAGGACTAGCGCCAGCTCCTACAATGAGCAGTTCTTC
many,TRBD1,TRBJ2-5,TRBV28,CASSPRTGNYETQYF,TGTGCCAGCAGTCCCAGGACAGGGAACTACGAGACCCAGTACTTC
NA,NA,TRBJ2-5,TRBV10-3,CAISESGNQETQYF,TGTGCCATCAGTGAGTCAGGGAACCAAGAGACCCAGTACTTC
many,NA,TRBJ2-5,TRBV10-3,CAISESVFKETQYF,TGTGCCATCAGTGAGTCGGTATTCAAAGAGACCCAGTACTTC
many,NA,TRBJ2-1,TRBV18,CASSPRQGPDNEQFF,TGTGCCAGCTCACCACGGCAGGGGCCTGACAATGAGCAGTTCTTC
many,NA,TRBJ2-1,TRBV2,CASSAALRVEQFF,TGTGCCAGCAGTGCCGCCCTTAGGGTTGAGCAGTTCTTC